This is a list of T cell receptor beta chains from one sample in a study of blood T cell repertoires in COVID-19. The protocol was immunoSEQ multiplex PCR, while the TCRdb copy is restricted to in-frame clones and leaves out a portion. The sample has 300,000 to 400,000 clones; around 91% are singletons. The sequenced sample was peripheral blood. These receptors all stem from a woman younger than 30 who had recovered from COVID-19. CDR3s leave out the opening cysteine and the closing phenylalanine or tryptophan.

>TRBV6-2/TRBV6-3|TRBJ1-5
ASSPGSYNQPQH
>TRBV19|TRBJ1-1
ASSIRGPTEAF
>TRBV5-1|TRBJ2-1
ASSPGGGVGNEQF
>TRBV6-2/TRBV6-3|TRBJ1-5
ASSYSFWATGSNQPQH
>TRBV4-3|TRBJ2-4
ASSQDWRAGGGQNIQY
>TRBV5-8|TRBJ2-5
ASSGGQQETQY
>TRBV27|TRBJ2-1
ASSLSGTGVGVYNEQF
>TRBV27|TRBJ1-6
ASSFSGTVYNSPLH
>TRBV5-1|TRBJ2-6
ASSRTSGDLSGANVLT
>TRBV5-1|TRBJ1-2
ASSFSQGEWYGYT